The source of this T cell receptor beta chain is a study of cytomegalovirus exposure and HLA in healthy donors. Study-level points and caveats: HLA alleles showed associations with 16,951 TCR beta sequences in a later analysis, at a 0.05 false discovery rate. A previous analysis found most TCR beta V segments productive roughly 90% or roughly 30% of the time. A later analysis appeared to link common viral pathogens to several of the most significant clusters. The majority of CMV-associated TCR beta chains were reported as apparently HLA-restricted in a later analysis.

CDR3 size: 18 residues. Germline V gene sequence: CDR1 MGHRA, CDR2 YSYEKL. Losses at the gene ends were 1 base for V and 10 bases for J; bases not matched to a gene: 20. On this clone: The antigen is unknown.

Use of 60 Vbeta and 13 Jbeta primers characterized the PCR. The table came from immunoSEQ multiplex PCR; TCRdb's copy has only in-frame clones and leaves some out. The sample lists 160,000 or so clones, over 60% occurring once. The chain joins TRBV4-1 to TRBJ1-1; 8 positions agree with TRBD1. This receptor was taken from a man aged 35 to 55 in good health and CMV-seropositive. The sequencing input was PBMCs. As DNA, the CDR3 is TGCGCCAGCAGCCAAGGTCCCGTCAGGGGGCCGTCGCTAGTACGAGCTTTCTTT. Translating it yields CASSQGPVRGPSLVRAFF.